The 10 T cell receptor beta chains below come from one sample, sequenced in a study of blood T cell repertoires in COVID-19. Data came from immunoSEQ multiplex PCR; TCRdb stores just in-frame clones and leaves some out. This table holds tens of thousands of clones, 75% to 95% found once. Sequencing was carried out using peripheral blood. These receptors came from a human donor with active COVID-19. The donor label of this sample is uncertain.

Note on this clone: Compared with germline, one end of the junction differs, possibly owing to a read error. The gene calls are TRBV12-3 or TRBV12-4 and TRBJ2-3; maybe TRBD2 (6 bases). CDR3 length: 13 amino acids. The CDR3 region is CASSLGTADTQYF. The CDR3 nucleotides read TGTGCCAGCAGCTTAGGGACTGCAGATACGCAGTATTTT.

The chain joins TRBV28 to TRBJ2-1, with TRBD2 matching 9 bases. J was trimmed by 4 bases and V by 4 bases; bases with no gene match: 5. The CDR3 totals 15 residues. Germline loops: CDR1 MDHEN, CDR2 SYDVKM. The DNA of the CDR3 is TGTGCCAGCAGTTCGCTAGCGGGAACGTACAATGAGCAGTTCTTC. It translates to CASSSLAGTYNEQFF.

The V and J genes are TRBV2 and TRBJ2-7, with 7 bases fitting TRBD2. Looked up from germline, CDR1 is SNHLY and CDR2 is FYNNEI. V lost 6 bases, J lost 0 bases, and 8 bases stayed unmatched. The CDR3 has 15 residues. CDR3 coding DNA: TGTGCCAGCAGGGTGTGGTCGGGAGGCTCCTACGAGCAGTACTTC. It codes for CASRVWSGGSYEQYF.

The CDR3 region is CASSLQGAHSPLHF. CDR3 in DNA: TGTGCCAGCAGTCTTCAGGGGGCGCATTCACCCCTCCACTTT. J is TRBJ1-6 and V is TRBV6-2 or TRBV6-3, with 8 bases identical to TRBD1. The CDR3 consists of 14 residues. The germline V gene has CDR1 MNHEY and CDR2 SVGEGT. Unmatched junction bases numbered 5, after V lost 5 bases and J lost 8 bases.

The chain joins TRBV18 to TRBJ1-6; 9 nucleotides match TRBD1. Trimming at V came to 3 bases and at J to 7 bases, leaving 7 bases not matched to a gene. CDR1 and CDR2 (germline): KGHSH, LQKENI. The CDR3 sequence is 16 residues long. The CDR3 spells CASSPDRGSGNSPLHF. The CDR3 coding sequence is TGTGCCAGCTCACCCGACAGGGGGTCGGGAAATTCACCCCTCCACTTT.

V is TRBV6-5 and J is TRBJ2-3; TRBD2 agrees at 7 bases. Germline CDR1 MNHEY, CDR2 SVGAGI. The CDR3 runs to 16 residues. Unmatched junction bases numbered 8, after V lost 0 bases and J lost 5 bases. DNA of the CDR3: TGTGCCAGCAGTTACTCTCTTACGGGAGGAATAGATACGCAGTATTTT. Protein sequence: CASSYSLTGGIDTQYF.

The V and J genes are TRBV6-5 and TRBJ2-7, with a weak D call TRBD2 (6 bases). CDR1 and CDR2 (germline): MNHEY, SVGAGI. V dropped 5 bases and J dropped 2 bases, with 13 bases sitting between them. CDR3 length equals 14 residues. This chain's CDR3 is CASSPGGGPYEQYF. CDR3 in DNA: TGTGCCAGCAGTCCCGGGGGAGGTCCCTACGAGCAGTACTTC.

This clone was observed once. CDR3 region: CASNSRLAGVGDTQYF. The CDR3 DNA reads TGCGCCAGCAATTCCAGACTAGCGGGAGTTGGAGATACGCAGTATTTT. The V and J genes are TRBV5-1 and TRBJ2-3; TRBD2 matches at 12 bases. Germline assignment: CDR1 SGHRS and CDR2 YFSETQ. The J segment lost 5 bases and the V segment lost 6 bases, leaving 10 bases of the junction unmatched. This CDR3 comprises 16 residues.

The chain is built from TRBV28 and TRBJ1-2, with D unresolved. Trimming removed 5 bases from V and 8 bases from J, with 9 bases in between. CDR1 MDHEN and CDR2 SYDVKM come from the germline V gene. The CDR3 contains 11 residues. CDR3 sequence: CASSTWRGYTF. The CDR3 coding sequence is TGTGCCAGCAGTACCTGGAGGGGCTACACCTTC.

The rearrangement links TRBV12-3 or TRBV12-4 to TRBJ2-7, with D maybe TRBD1 (5 bases). The CDR3 spans 12 residues. Trimming shortened V by 5 bases and J by 6 bases, and 11 bases separated the two germline ends. The DNA for the CDR3 is TGTGCCAGCAGTGGGTGGACAATCGAGCAGTACTTC. Its translation: CASSGWTIEQYF.